This T cell receptor beta chain was sequenced for a study of T-cell memory formation after mild COVID-19. Study context: TCR clusters showed largely donor specificity.

Constant-segment primers and 5'RACE yielded cDNA libraries for TCR alpha and TCR beta, each carrying sample barcodes and UMIs. A single record per CDR3 protein comes from TCRdb applying MiXCR to the 5' RACE reads. This sample has tens of thousands of distinct CDR3 sequences, with 15% to 20% found just once. This CDR3 is 14 amino acids long. Germline V gene lookup returns CDR1 GTSNPN and CDR2 SVGIG (reference sequence). Trimming took off 1 base at V and 7 bases at J, with 11 bases between the two ends. This clonotype was counted at least ten times. Antigen unknown. Study-level points and caveats: Contracting CD4+ clones sat mainly in CM and EM; CD8+ in EMRA. Later expanders leaned CD4+, whereas day 15 to 85 contracting clones were balanced CD4/CD8.

The TCR comes from an adult who had mild COVID-19 (a few samples of this study predate the infection). Cell type and time point are not known. Material: PBMCs or a T cell subset sorted from them (not recorded which). This chain joins TRBV30 and TRBJ1-6, with unresolved D. This CDR3 is CAWSDRASNSPLHF. As DNA, the CDR3 is TGTGCCTGGAGTGATCGGGCCTCAAATTCACCCCTCCACTTT.